This T cell receptor beta chain originates from a study of monozygotic twins with inflammatory bowel disease. Findings and caveats of the study: Clonotypes shared with others were fewer in IBD patients than in healthy twins, especially with disease activity. The inverse Simpson measure of TCRbeta diversity was lower in IBD patients than in healthy co-twins.

The CDR3 totals 16 residues. Germline CDR1 and CDR2: SGHNT and YYREEE (reference sequence). To note about this clonotype: No antigen is known for it.

The authors made each sample's cDNA in eight separate reactions. Molecular identifiers with 6-nucleotide sample barcodes were added during cDNA synthesis via template switching. From the 5' RACE reads, TCRdb lists one entry per CDR3 protein and no DNA. The sample table includes about 440,000 distinct CDR3 sequences. The sequence was obtained from a human donor with ulcerative colitis or Crohn's disease, or a healthy co-twin of an affected twin (not recorded which). Specimen: blood. V and J are TRBV5-4 and TRBJ2-5; TCRdb calls TRBD2, which cannot be checked without DNA. This CDR3 is CASSTSGRGGGETQYF.